This entry features one T cell receptor beta chain sequence. Its antigen is unidentified. TCRdb keeps only in-frame clones here, not all; method: immunoSEQ multiplex PCR. The data show just over 350,000 clones, 92% seen once. This CDR3 is 14 amino acids long. V was shortened by 5 bases and J by 2 bases, with 16 bases between the two germline ends. The germline V gene has CDR1 SQVTM and CDR2 ANQGSEA. This specimen comes from a study of Ad26.COV2.S vaccination and SARS-CoV-2 variants. Whole-study findings and limits: Participants given vaccine showed non-spike TCR breadth similar to that of placebo recipients. Reportedly, after vaccination the spike-specific CD8+ and CD4+ T cell responses displayed substantial breadth. The TCR breadth and depth analyses may have understated or missed part of the total T cell responses. Placebo recipients trailed vaccine recipients in spike-specific TCR breadth.

The sequence was collected from a human donor who had recovered from COVID-19. The gene calls are TRBV29-1 and TRBJ2-7, with a tentative D call TRBD1 (6 bases). Here the sequenced sample was peripheral blood, taken after recovery from COVID-19. The CDR3 sequence: CSVRSPGVPYEQYF. The CDR3 nucleotides are TGCAGCGTTCGATCTCCAGGGGTACCCTACGAGCAGTACTTC.